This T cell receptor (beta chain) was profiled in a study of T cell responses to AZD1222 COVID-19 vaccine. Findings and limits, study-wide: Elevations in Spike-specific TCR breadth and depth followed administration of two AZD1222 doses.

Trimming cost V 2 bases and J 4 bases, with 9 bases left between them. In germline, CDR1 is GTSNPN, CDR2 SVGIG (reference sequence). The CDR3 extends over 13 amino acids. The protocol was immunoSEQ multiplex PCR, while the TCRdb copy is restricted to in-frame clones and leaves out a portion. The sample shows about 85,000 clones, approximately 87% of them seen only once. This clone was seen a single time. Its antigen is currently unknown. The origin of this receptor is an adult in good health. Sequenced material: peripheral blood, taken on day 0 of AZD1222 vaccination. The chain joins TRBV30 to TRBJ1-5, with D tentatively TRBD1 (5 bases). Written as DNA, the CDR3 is TGTGCCTGGAGTCCAGACAGAAATCAGCCCCAGCATTTT. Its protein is CAWSPDRNQPQHF.